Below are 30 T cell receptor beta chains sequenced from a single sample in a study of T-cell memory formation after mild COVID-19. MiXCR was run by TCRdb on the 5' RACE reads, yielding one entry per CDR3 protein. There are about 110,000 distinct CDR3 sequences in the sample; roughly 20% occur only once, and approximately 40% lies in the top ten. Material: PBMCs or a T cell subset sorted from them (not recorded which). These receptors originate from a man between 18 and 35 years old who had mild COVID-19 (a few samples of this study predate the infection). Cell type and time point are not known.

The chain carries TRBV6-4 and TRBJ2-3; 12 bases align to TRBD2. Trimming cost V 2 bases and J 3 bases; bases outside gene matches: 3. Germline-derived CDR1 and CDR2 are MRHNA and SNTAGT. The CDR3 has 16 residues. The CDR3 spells CASSDASGGATDTQYF. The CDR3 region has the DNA TGTGCCAGCAGTGACGCTAGCGGGGGGGCAACAGATACGCAGTATTTT.

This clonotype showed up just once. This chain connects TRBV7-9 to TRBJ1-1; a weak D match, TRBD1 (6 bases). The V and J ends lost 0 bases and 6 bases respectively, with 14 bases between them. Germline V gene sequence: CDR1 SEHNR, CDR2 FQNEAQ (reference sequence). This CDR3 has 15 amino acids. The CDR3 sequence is CASSLASGGLSEAFF. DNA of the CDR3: TGTGCCAGCAGCTTAGCGTCCGGGGGCTTATCTGAAGCTTTCTTT.

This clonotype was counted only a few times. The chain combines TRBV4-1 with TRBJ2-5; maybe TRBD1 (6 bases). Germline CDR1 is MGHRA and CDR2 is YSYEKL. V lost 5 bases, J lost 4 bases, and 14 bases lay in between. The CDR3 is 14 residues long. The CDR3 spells CASSSQGKGETQYF. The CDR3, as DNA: TGCGCCAGCAGCTCCCAGGGGAAGGGAGAGACCCAGTACTTC.

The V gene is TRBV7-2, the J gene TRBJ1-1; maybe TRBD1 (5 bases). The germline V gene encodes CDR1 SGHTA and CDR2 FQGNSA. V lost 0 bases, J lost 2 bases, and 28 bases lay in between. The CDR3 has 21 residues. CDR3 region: CASSLAAPVVRQTLVNTEAFF. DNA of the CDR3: TGTGCCAGCAGCTTAGCGGCTCCGGTCGTGCGACAGACCCTTGTCAACACTGAAGCTTTCTTT.

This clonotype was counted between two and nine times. The CDR3 reads CASSLSSGDTGELFF. CDR3 sequence (DNA): TGTGCCAGCAGTTTATCTAGCGGGGATACCGGGGAGCTGTTTTTT. The chain links TRBV6-5 to TRBJ2-2; TRBD2 aligns across 9 bases. V gave up 4 bases and J gave up 5 bases; unmatched junction bases: 5. Germline V gene lookup returns CDR1 MNHEY and CDR2 SVGAGI. There are 15 residues in the CDR3.

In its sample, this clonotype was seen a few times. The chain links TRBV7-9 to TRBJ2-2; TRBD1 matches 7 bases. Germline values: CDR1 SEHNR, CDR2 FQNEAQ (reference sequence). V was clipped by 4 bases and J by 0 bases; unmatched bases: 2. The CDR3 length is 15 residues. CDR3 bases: TGTGCCAGCAGCTCAGGGGGACCGAACACCGGGGAGCTGTTTTTT. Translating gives CASSSGGPNTGELFF.

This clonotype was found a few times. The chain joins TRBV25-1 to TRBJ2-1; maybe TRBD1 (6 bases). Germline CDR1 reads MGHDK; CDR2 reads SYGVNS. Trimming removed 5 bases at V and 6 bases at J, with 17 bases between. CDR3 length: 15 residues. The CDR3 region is CASSSFVGQINEQFF. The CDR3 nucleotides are TGTGCCAGCAGTTCCTTCGTAGGACAGATCAATGAGCAGTTCTTC.

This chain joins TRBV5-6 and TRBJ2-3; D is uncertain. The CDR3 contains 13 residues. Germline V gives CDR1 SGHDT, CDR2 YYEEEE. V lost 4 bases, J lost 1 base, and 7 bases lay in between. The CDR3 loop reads CASSPVRTDTQYF. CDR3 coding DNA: TGTGCCAGCAGCCCGGTCCGCACAGATACGCAGTATTTT. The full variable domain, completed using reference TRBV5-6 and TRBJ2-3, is DAGVTQSPTHLIKTRGQQVTLRCSPKSGHDTVSWYQQALGQGPQFIFQYYEEEERQRGNFPDRFSGHQFPNYSSELNVNALLLGDSALYLCASSPVRTDTQYFGPGTRLTVL.

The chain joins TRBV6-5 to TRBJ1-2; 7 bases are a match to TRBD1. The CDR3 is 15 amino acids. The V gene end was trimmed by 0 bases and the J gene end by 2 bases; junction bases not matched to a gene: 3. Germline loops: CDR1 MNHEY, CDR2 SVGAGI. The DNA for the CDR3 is TGTGCCAGCAGTTACTCGGGACAGCGGAACTATGGCTACACCTTC. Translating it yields CASSYSGQRNYGYTF.

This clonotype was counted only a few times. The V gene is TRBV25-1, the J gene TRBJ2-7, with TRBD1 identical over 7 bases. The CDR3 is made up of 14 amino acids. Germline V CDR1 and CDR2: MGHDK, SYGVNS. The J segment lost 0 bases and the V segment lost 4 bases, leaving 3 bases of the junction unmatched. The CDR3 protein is CASSGQGVSYEQYF. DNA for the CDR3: TGTGCCAGCAGTGGACAGGGCGTCTCCTACGAGCAGTACTTC.

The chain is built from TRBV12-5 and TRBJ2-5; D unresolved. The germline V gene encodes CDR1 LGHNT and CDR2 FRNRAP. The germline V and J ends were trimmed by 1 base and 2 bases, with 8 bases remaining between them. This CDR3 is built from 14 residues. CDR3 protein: CASGLGKIQETQYF. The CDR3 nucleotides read TGTGCTAGTGGTTTGGGGAAGATACAAGAGACCCAGTACTTC.

The CDR3 nucleotides read TGTGCCAGCAGCTTAGCTAGCGGGGGTTCCTACGAGCAGTACGTC. Translation gives CASSLASGGSYEQYV. V and J are TRBV7-8 and TRBJ2-7; 9 nucleotides agree with TRBD2. Germline V gene lookup returns CDR1 SGHVS and CDR2 FQNEAQ. This CDR3 has 15 residues. V was clipped by 0 bases and J by 1 base; unmatched bases: 1.

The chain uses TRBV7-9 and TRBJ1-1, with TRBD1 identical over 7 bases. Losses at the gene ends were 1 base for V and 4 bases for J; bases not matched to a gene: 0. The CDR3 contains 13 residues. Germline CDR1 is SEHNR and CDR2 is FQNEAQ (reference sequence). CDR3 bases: TGTGCCAGCAGCTTAGAGGGGGCCACTGAAGCTTTCTTT. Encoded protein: CASSLEGATEAFF.

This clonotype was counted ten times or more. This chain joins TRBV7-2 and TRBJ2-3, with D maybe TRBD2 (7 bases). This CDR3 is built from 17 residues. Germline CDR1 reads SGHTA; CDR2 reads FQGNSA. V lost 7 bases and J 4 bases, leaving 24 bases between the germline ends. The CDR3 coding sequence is TGTGCCAGCACGCCAGGAGGCGGGGGCGGGGCGTCAGATACGCAGTATTTT. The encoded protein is CASTPGGGGGASDTQYF.

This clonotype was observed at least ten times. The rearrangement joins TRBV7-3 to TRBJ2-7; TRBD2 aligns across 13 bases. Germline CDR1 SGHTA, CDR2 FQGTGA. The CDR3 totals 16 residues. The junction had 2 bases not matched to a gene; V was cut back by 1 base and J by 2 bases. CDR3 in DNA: TGTGCCAGCAGCTTAAGGGGACTAGCGGGGCCCTACGAGCAGTACGTC. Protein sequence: CASSLRGLAGPYEQYV.

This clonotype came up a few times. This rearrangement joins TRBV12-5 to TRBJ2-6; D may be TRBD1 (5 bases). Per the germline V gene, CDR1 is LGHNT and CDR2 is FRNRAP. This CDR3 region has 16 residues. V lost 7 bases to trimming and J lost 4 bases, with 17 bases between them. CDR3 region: CASARTSGLGANVLTF. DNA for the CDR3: TGTGCTAGTGCCCGCACCTCAGGGTTAGGGGCCAACGTCCTGACTTTC. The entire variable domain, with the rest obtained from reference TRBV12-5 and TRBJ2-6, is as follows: DARVTQTPRHKVTEMGQEVTMRCQPILGHNTVFWYRQTMMQGLELLAYFRNRAPLDDSGMPKDRFSAEMPDATLATLKIQPSEPRDSAVYFCASARTSGLGANVLTFGAGSRLTVL.

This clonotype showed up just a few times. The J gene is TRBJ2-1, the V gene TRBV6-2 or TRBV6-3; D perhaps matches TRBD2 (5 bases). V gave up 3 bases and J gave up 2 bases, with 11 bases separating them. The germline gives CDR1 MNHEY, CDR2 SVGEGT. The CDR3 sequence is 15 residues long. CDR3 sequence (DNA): TGTGCCAGCAGTTATTCGAGGGTGGCCTACAATGAGCAGTTCTTC. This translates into CASSYSRVAYNEQFF.

Written as DNA, the CDR3 is TGCGCCAGCAGTGGCATGGACGGAGACGCTAACTATGGCTACACCTTC. This translates into CASSGMDGDANYGYTF. This chain uses TRBV10-2 with TRBJ1-2; D remains unclear. Trimming removed 4 bases from V and 0 bases from J, with 15 bases in between. This CDR3 has 16 amino acids. Germline lookup yields CDR1 WSHSY and CDR2 SAAADI.

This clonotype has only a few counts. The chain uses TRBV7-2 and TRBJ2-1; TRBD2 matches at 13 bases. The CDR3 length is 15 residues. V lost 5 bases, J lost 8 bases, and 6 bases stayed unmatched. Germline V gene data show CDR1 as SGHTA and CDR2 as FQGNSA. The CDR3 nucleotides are TGTGCCAGCAGCCTACTAGCGGGGGGGACTTATGAGCAGTTCTTC. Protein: CASSLLAGGTYEQFF.

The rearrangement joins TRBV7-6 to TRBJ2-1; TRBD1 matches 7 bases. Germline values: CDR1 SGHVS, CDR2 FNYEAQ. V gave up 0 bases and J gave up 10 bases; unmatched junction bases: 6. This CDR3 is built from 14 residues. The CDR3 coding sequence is TGTGCCAGCAGCTTAGCCTCCCAACAGGGGGAGCAGTTCTTC. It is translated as CASSLASQQGEQFF.

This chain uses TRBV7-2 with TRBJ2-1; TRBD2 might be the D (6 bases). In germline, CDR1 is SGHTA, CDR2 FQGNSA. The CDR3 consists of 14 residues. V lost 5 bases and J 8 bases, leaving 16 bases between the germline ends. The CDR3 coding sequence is TGTGCCAGCAGCGCTTACTTAGCGGCCGATGAGCAGTTCTTC. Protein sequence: CASSAYLAADEQFF.

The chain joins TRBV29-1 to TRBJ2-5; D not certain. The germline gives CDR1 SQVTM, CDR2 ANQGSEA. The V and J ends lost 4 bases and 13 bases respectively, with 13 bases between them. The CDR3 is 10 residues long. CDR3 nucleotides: TGCAGCGTTGGAGGTCTGGGCCCGTACTTC. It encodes CSVGGLGPYF.

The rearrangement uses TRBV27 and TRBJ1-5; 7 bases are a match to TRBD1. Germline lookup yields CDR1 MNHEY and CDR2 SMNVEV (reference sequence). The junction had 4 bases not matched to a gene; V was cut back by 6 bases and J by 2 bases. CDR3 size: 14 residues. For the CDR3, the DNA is TGTGCCAGCAGACGCACAGGGGGCAATCAGCCCCAGCATTTT. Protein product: CASRRTGGNQPQHF.

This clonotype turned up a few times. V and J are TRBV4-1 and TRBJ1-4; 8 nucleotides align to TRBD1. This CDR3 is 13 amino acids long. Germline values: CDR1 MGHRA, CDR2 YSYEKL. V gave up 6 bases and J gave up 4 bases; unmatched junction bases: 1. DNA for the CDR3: TGCGCCAGCAGGGACAGGGTTAATGAAAAACTGTTTTTT. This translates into CASRDRVNEKLFF.

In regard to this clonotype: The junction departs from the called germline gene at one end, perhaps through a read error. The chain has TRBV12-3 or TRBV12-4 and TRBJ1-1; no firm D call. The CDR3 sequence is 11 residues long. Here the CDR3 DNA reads TGTGACAGCAGTTTTAACACTGAAGCTTTCTTT. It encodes CDSSFNTEAFF.

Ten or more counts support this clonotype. CDR3: CATSRVGAANTEAFF. The CDR3 region has the DNA TGTGCCACCAGCAGAGTGGGGGCAGCGAACACTGAAGCTTTCTTT. The rearrangement joins TRBV15 to TRBJ1-1, with a possible D match to TRBD1 (6 bases). V gave up 1 base and J gave up 1 base, with 10 bases separating them. The CDR3 totals 15 residues. The germline CDR1 and CDR2 sequences are LNHNV and YYDKDF (reference sequence). The complete variable domain, with remaining parts taken from reference TRBV15 and TRBJ1-1, reads DAMVIQNPRYQVTQFGKPVTLSCSQTLNHNVMYWYQQKSSQAPKLLFHYYDKDFNNEADTPDNFQSRRPNTSFCFLDIRSPGLGDTAMYLCATSRVGAANTEAFFGQGTRLTVV.

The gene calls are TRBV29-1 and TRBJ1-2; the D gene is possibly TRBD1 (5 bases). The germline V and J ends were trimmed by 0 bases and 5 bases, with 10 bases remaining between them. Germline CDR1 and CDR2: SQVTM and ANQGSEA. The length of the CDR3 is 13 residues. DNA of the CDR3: TGCAGCGTTGAAGACAGGGAGGGGTATGGCTACACCTTC. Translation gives CSVEDREGYGYTF.

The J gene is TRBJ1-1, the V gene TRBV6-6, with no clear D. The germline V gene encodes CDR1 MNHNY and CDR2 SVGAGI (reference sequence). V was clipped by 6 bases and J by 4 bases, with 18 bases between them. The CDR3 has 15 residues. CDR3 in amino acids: CASRRQVEAGTEAFF. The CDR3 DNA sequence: TGTGCCAGCAGAAGGCAGGTTGAGGCAGGCACTGAAGCTTTCTTT.

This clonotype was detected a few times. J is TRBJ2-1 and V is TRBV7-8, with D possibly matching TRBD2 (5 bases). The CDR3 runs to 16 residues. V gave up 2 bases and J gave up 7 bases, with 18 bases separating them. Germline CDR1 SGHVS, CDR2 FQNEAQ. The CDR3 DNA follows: TGTGCCAGCAGCTTAATTATCAGCTCTAGCCGGAATGAGCAGTTCTTC. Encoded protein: CASSLIISSSRNEQFF.

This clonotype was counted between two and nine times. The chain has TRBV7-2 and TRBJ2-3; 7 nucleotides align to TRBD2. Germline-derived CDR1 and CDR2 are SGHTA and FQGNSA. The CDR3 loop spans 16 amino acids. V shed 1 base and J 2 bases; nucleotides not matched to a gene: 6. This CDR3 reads CASSLGAGPPTDTQYF. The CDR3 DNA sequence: TGTGCCAGCAGCTTAGGAGCGGGGCCCCCCACAGATACGCAGTATTTT.